The text below deals with one T cell receptor beta chain. The count of this clone is one. This clone's antigen is unknown. No base quality values were provided; no much bigger clone lies one nucleotide off. This record comes from a study of T cell responses to AZD1222 COVID-19 vaccine (dated by TCRdb to 2020 to 2023). Study-level background: TCR sequencing covered more than 230 trial participants: roughly 200 given two doses of AZD1222 and approximately 25 given two doses of MenACWY control vaccine. Trial participants were enrolled by age into 18-55, 56-69 and 70-plus year subgroups, with approximately 160, 26 and 62 TCR-sequenced participants respectively. What the research found in general, with its limitations: No day 14 peak-response samples were available, so repertoires were characterized only after the peak T cell response. Reportedly, almost half of the unique spike-specific TCRs recognized epitopes lying outside the regions that are mutated in the B.1.351 and B.1.1.7 variants. The 56-69-year group was small, and its depth increase did not reach significance, likely because of low power. Spike-specific TCR breadth and depth rose significantly after two AZD1222 doses compared with day 0 and with MenACWY recipients. Conclusions about previously exposed vaccinees were limited because only 6 or 7 AZD1222 recipients were SARS-CoV-2 seropositive at baseline. The whole spike protein was spanned by vaccine-associated CD4 TCRs, and dominant responses were seen in regions 160-218 and 743-854. Participants were mostly white British and included more females than males, and it was suggested by the authors that clonal diversity may have been underestimated.

The sample's time point label, in plain terms: about 28 days (+/-7) after the second vaccine dose. AZD1222 recipients whose second dose came at about 4 weeks and those whose second dose came at about 12 weeks were combined into one group, since spike-specific TCR depth and breadth did not differ between the two schedules. The vaccinee samples were drawn from two UK trials, COV001 and COV002, one of which was a single-blind randomized controlled phase 2/3 trial testing AZD1222 (ChAdOx1 nCoV-19) in healthy adults. For TCRbeta chain sequencing, PBMC samples were collected from trial participants at day 0 and at day 28 after the second dose. The CDR3 regions of human TCRbeta chains were analyzed by immunosequencing. The study's own analysis went as follows. Repertoire TCRs were checked for matches against a reference library of SARS-CoV-2-specific TCRs that had been generated using the MIRA antigen-specificity platform. Breadth was defined as the fraction of unique TCRs that were SARS-CoV-2-associated. Depth was defined as the fraction of total T cells that were SARS-CoV-2-associated. Each spike-specific TCR was assigned to its reactive spike region and to a CD4 or CD8 class using the MIRA data. Log10-transformed breadth and depth values were compared by one-way ANOVA with Sidak's multiple comparisons tests. TCRdb stores this immuneACCESS table with in-frame sequences only. Part of the clones is absent; in the studies checked, under half of the shortfall reflects unresolved V genes, and no reason is known for the rest. V, J and clone size reflect that table, while D and trimming were determined from the DNA. Counted in this sample were approximately 89,000 clones; 75% to 95% of them appeared once. Of the sample, around a tenth is held by the ten largest clones.

Spanning cysteine to phenylalanine, the CDR3 consists of 12 amino acids. The DNA shown is the 36-base CDR3, in frame from base 1. Relative to germline, V is 1 base shorter and J is 5 bases shorter, with 3 bases between their ends. CDR1 and CDR2 (KGHSH, LQKENI) derive from the germline V gene. Sequenced here: peripheral blood, sampled 28 days after the second AZD1222 dose. Recombination connected TRBV18 to TRBJ2-1, with no D gene named confidently. This clonotype originated in an adult who received the AZD1222 COVID-19 vaccine. The CDR3 protein is CASSPRNNEQFF. The DNA is as follows: TGTGCCAGCTCACCACGGAACAATGAGCAGTTCTTC.